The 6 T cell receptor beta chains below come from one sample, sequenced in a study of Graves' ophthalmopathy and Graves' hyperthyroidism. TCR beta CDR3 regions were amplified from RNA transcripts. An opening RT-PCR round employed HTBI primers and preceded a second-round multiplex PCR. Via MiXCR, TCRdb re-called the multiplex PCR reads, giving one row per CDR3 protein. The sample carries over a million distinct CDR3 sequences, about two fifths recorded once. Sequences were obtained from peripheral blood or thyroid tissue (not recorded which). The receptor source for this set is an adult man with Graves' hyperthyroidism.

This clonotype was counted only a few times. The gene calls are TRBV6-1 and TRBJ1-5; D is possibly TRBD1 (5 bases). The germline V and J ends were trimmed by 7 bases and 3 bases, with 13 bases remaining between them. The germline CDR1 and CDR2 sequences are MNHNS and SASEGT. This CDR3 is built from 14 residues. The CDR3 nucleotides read TGTGCCAGCAAAGCGGGGGACCCCAATCAGCCCCAGCATTTT. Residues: CASKAGDPNQPQHF.

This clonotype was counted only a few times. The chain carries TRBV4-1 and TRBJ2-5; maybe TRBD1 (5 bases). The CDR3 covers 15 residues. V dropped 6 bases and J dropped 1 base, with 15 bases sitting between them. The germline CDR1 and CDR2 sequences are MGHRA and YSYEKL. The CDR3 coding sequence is TGCGCCAGCAGGCCGAACCAGGGCGGCCAAGAGACCCAGTACTTC. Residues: CASRPNQGGQETQYF.

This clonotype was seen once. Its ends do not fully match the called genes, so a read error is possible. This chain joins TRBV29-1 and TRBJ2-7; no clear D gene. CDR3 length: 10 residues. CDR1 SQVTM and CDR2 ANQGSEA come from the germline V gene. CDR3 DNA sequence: TGCAGCGTTGAAGGGGAACAGCACTACTTC. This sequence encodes CSVEGEQHYF.

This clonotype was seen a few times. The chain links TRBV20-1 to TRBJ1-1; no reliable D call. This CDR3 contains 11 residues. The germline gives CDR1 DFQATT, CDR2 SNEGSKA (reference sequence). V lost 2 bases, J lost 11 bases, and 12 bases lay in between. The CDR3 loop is CSARKGYGAFF. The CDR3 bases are TGCAGTGCTAGAAAAGGGTATGGGGCTTTCTTT.

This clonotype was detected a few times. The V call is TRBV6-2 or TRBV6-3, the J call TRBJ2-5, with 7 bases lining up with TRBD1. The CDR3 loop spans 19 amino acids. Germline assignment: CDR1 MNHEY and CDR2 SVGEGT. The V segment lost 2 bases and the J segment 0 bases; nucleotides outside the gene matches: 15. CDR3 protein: CASSYPLKNRGQYQETQYF. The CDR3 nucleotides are TGTGCCAGCAGTTACCCGTTAAAAAACAGGGGTCAGTACCAAGAGACCCAGTACTTC.

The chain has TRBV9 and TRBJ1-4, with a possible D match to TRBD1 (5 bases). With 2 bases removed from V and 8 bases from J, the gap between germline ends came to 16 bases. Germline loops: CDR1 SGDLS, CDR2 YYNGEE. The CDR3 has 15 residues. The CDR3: CASSVAGGGKEKLFF. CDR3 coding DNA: TGTGCCAGCAGCGTGGCTGGGGGTGGTAAGGAAAAACTGTTTTTT.